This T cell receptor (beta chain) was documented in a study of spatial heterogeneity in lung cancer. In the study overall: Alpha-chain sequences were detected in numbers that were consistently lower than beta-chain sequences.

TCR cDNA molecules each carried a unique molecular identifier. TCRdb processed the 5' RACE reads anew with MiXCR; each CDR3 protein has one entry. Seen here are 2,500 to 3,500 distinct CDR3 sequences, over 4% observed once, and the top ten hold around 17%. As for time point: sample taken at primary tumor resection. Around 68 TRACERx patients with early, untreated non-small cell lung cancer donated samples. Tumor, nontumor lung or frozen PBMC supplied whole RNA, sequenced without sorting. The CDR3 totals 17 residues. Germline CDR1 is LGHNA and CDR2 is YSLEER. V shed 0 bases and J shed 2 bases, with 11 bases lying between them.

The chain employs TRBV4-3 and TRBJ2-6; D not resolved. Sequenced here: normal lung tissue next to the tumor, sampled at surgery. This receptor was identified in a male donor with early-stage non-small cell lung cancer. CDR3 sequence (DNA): TGCGCCAGCAGCCAAGATCTCGCCAAGGCTGGGGCCAACGTCCTGACTTTC. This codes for CASSQDLAKAGANVLTF.